Below, one TCR beta chain is given with its context. Its binding antigen is unknown. Per-nucleotide qualities are absent, and no much larger clonotype sits a single base away. This entry comes from a study of prognosis after radiotherapy for stage I lung cancer (dated by TCRdb to about 2021). Describing the broader study: Between April 2018 and January 2019, approximately 18 stage I NSCLC patients were enrolled in Nanjing, China. After SBRT, distant metastases developed in about 20% of the 19 patients at a median of 7 months, while the remaining 15 patients had no significant progression. Every patient was deemed medically inoperable, approximately eleven because of comorbidities and 7 because they refused surgery. The cohort included more than 10 men and several women, with a median age of about 79 years and a range of about 53 to 95 years. Roughly 5 patients had oligometastatic NSCLC after surgical resection of the primary tumor, and more than eleven had newly diagnosed primary stage I lung tumors. SBRT was not combined with any concurrent therapy in any patient. The study sequenced some 38 blood samples from around 19 patients, one before and one after SBRT per patient. Peripheral blood TCR beta repertoires were profiled in stage I NSCLC patients before and after stereotactic body radiotherapy, and the study then linked these repertoires to distant failure. Image-guided IMRT or VMAT was used to deliver SBRT in 3 to 5 fractions at a biologically effective dose of at least 100 Gy. Tumor histology was squamous cell carcinoma in about seven patients and adenocarcinoma in about 12.

What the work shows at the level of the full study, not this receptor alone: After SBRT, the number of unique TCR clones decreased (median roughly 9,900 before versus fewer than 7,500 after; Wilcoxon paired P=0.011). The study was limited by its small cohort and short follow-up, and the findings require independent validation. Whether the expanded TCR clones were tumor-specific was not determined. TRBV and TRBJ usage frequencies reportedly differed by metastasis status, in two V genes at baseline and in eight or nine V and two J genes after SBRT. No adjustment for multiple comparisons was applied to any of the reported P values. Post-SBRT Shannon entropy and its change from baseline were lower in patients who developed distant metastases; baseline Shannon entropy was not associated with metastases.

Two rounds of multiplex PCR were used to amplify the TCR beta CDR3 region from genomic DNA. The first PCR round used primers specific to each TRBV and TRBJ gene, and the primer sequences were filed in Chinese patent CN105087789A. The second PCR round used universal primers. The Roche High Pure PCR Template Preparation Kit was used to extract genomic DNA from the frozen PBMCs. Libraries were sequenced paired-end with 151 bp reads on an Illumina HiSeq 3000. Per the source publication's procedure: CutAdapt was used to discard raw reads that did not contain the multiplex PCR primer sequences. PEAR was used to merge high-quality paired reads into contigs. MiXCR assigned TRB V, D and J gene segments to each contig by aligning to reference sequences. To remove sequencing errors, CDR3 sequences were clustered according to base quality and sequence similarity. Diversity was calculated as Shannon entropy divided by the natural log of the number of productive TCR sequences. To get clonality, Shannon entropy was divided by the natural log of the number of unique clonotypes, and that result was subtracted from one. The Youden index of ROC curves was used to select progression-free survival cut-offs for repertoire metrics, and analyses were performed in R 3.5.3. TCRdb reprocessing: public reads trimmed at Q25 with fastp, clones called with MiXCR, in-frame beta chains kept. Under each unique CDR3 protein, matching rows form one entry showing the most common genes and DNA. TCRdb, rather than the study authors, made the V and J calls. The sample table records tens of thousands of distinct CDR3 sequences; around a quarter of these occur just once. In total, the top ten clones hold less than 30% of the sample.

Cut back by 7 bases and 4 bases, the V and J ends lie 14 bases apart. CDR1 and CDR2 were assigned from the germline V gene as SGDLS and YYNGEE. Measured from the cysteine to the phenylalanine, the CDR3 is 13 residues long. Left in the record is the CDR3 DNA by itself, 39 bases read in frame from the first base. A history of other malignancies or of prior chemotherapy or radiotherapy was absent in all patients, and node-negative disease was shown on CT and PET/CT in all patients. At each of two time points, about 6 milliliters of peripheral venous blood were collected into EDTA tubes. Ficoll-Paque Plus density-gradient centrifugation was used to isolate PBMCs. Samples were stored at -80°C immediately after collection until analysis.

The source was PBMCs, collected before or after stereotactic body radiation therapy (not recorded which). The rearranged segments are TRBV9 and TRBJ2-5, with the D call perhaps TRBD1 or TRBD2, each one matching 6 bases. The receptor was derived from a donor over 45 with non-small cell lung cancer. The CDR3 loop reads CASGGPAGETQYF. The base sequence is TGTGCCAGCGGGGGGCCGGCGGGAGAGACCCAGTACTTC.